Listed below are T cell receptor beta chains from one sample, sequenced in a study of shared clonotypes between healthy human individuals. Sequencing used immunoSEQ multiplex PCR; TCRdb keeps in-frame clones, though not all of them. The table has about 2.3 million clones, just under 95% seen once; the top ten hold 0.3% to 0.45%. The specimen sequenced was naive CD4+ T cells from PBMCs. These receptor sequences come from a man younger than 35 in good health. Some clones in this sample may be carry-over from other donors' samples. The CDR3 runs from the conserved cysteine through the conserved F or W. The D gene is left open where the match is weak. Size is stated for part of the rows, as once, few or many counts, or as a class when the clone is expanded.

v_call,d_call,clone_size,j_call,cdr3_nt,cdr3_aa
TRBV28,TRBD2,.,TRBJ2-7,TGTGCCAGCACCCTCGGGGGGGCCCTCTCCTACGAGCAGTACTTC,CASTLGGALSYEQYF
TRBV9,TRBD2,.,TRBJ2-3,TGTGCCAGCAGCGCCCATCTAGGAGGACTAGCGGGAGTTATGAGCACAGATACGCAGTATTTT,CASSAHLGGLAGVMSTDTQYF
TRBV4-2,.,.,TRBJ2-7,TGTGCCAGCAGCCAAGATCTCCAGGGCGTACCCTACGAGCAGTACTTC,CASSQDLQGVPYEQYF
TRBV27,.,.,TRBJ2-5,TGTGCCAGCAGTTTATCGACAGGGCGGGGCGGACAAGAGACCCAGTACTTC,CASSLSTGRGGQETQYF
TRBV28,.,.,TRBJ1-5,TGTGCCAGCAGTTCAGTCTCGCTAAATCAGCCCCAGCATTTT,CASSSVSLNQPQHF
TRBV5-4,.,.,TRBJ1-4,TGTGCCAGCAGCTTGGGCGGACAGACTAATGAAAAACTGTTTTTT,CASSLGGQTNEKLFF
TRBV6-6,.,.,TRBJ1-5,TGTGCCAGCACTGGGGGGAATCAGCCCCAGCATTTT,CASTGGNQPQHF
TRBV7-9,.,.,TRBJ1-2,TGTGCCAGCAGCTTAGATGCTTCCGCCGGGGGCTATGGCTACACCTTC,CASSLDASAGGYGYTF
TRBV5-1,TRBD2,.,TRBJ2-5,TGCGCCAGCAGCCCCGGGACAGGGTCAGGGACTAGCGGGCTACAAGAGACCCAGTACTTC,CASSPGTGSGTSGLQETQYF
TRBV7-8,TRBD2,.,TRBJ2-2,TGTGCCAGCAGCTTAAGGGGACTATCTAACACCGGGGAGCTGTTTTTT,CASSLRGLSNTGELFF
TRBV6-1,TRBD1,.,TRBJ1-4,TGTGCCAGCAGCTCAAGGGGGCAGGGTGAAAAACTGTTTTTT,CASSSRGQGEKLFF
TRBV7-2,.,.,TRBJ1-1,TGTGCCAGCAGCTTAAACCGGGTCACTGAAGCTTTCTTT,CASSLNRVTEAFF
TRBV6-1,.,.,TRBJ2-1,TGTGCCAGCGGAAGGGTTTCCTACAATGAGCAGTTCTTC,CASGRVSYNEQFF
TRBV9,.,once,TRBJ2-1,TGTGCCAGCAGCGTAGGGGCCACCCACGTCTACAATGAGCAGTTCTTC,CASSVGATHVYNEQFF
TRBV7-9,.,few,TRBJ1-4,TGTGCCAGCAGCCGGGACCTAGCCAATGAAAAACTGTTTTTT,CASSRDLANEKLFF
TRBV15,TRBD2,.,TRBJ2-7,TGTGCCACCAGCGGGGGGACTAGCGGGAGTTGGGAGCAGTACTTC,CATSGGTSGSWEQYF
TRBV5-1,TRBD2,.,TRBJ2-5,TGCGCCAGCAGCTTAGGGACTAGCGGTCTGAGACAAGAGACCCAGTACTTC,CASSLGTSGLRQETQYF
TRBV18,.,.,TRBJ1-4,TGTGCCAGCTCACCTATATTGGAGGAAAAACTGTTTTTT,CASSPILEEKLFF
TRBV6-1,.,once,TRBJ2-3,TGTGCCAGCAGGCGTGGATGGGACGGCACAGATACGCAGTATTTT,CASRRGWDGTDTQYF
TRBV28,.,.,TRBJ2-7,TGTGCCAGCAGTTCCCCCCAGACCGCTTCCTACGAGCAGTACTTC,CASSSPQTASYEQYF
TRBV28,.,once,TRBJ2-7,TGTGCCAGCAGGCGGGACCGTCGCTACGAGCAGTACTTC,CASRRDRRYEQYF
TRBV7-2,.,once,TRBJ2-4,TGTGCCAGCAGCTTAGTAGTGTTAGCACCCATAGCCAAAAACATTCAGTACTTC,CASSLVVLAPIAKNIQYF
TRBV5-1,TRBD1,.,TRBJ1-2,TGCGCCAGCAGCAACCCACAGGGGAACTATGGCTACACCTTC,CASSNPQGNYGYTF
TRBV2,.,.,TRBJ2-7,TGTGCCAGCAGTCGGGGCGAATACGAGCAGTACTTC,CASSRGEYEQYF
TRBV28,TRBD2,.,TRBJ2-7,TGTGCCAGCAGTTCCCCGCTAGCGGGAGCAAGGGAGCAGTACTTC,CASSSPLAGAREQYF
TRBV6-6,.,.,TRBJ2-7,TGTGCCAGCAGTTACTCGAGCACCTCCTACGAGCAGTACTTC,CASSYSSTSYEQYF
TRBV5-1,.,few,TRBJ2-1,TGCGCCAGCAGCGTCCTTTTATCGGGGAACAATGAGCAGTTCTTC,CASSVLLSGNNEQFF
TRBV30,.,.,TRBJ1-4,TGTGCCTGGAGCAAGATGACAGCAACTAATGAAAAACTGTTTTTT,CAWSKMTATNEKLFF
TRBV27,.,.,TRBJ2-3,TGTGCCAGCAGTTTATCGGAGTACACAGATACGCAGTATTTT,CASSLSEYTDTQYF
TRBV5-1,TRBD2,.,TRBJ2-5,TGCGCCAGCAGGGATCAAGCGGGAGTGGAGACCCAGTACTTC,CASRDQAGVETQYF
TRBV7-2,.,.,TRBJ2-3,TGTGCCAGCGGTTTACTAGATACGCAGTATTTT,CASGLLDTQYF
TRBV29-1,.,.,TRBJ1-4,TGCAGCGTTGAGGACAGTTCAAATGAAAAACTGTTTTTT,CSVEDSSNEKLFF
TRBV5-1,.,once,TRBJ2-7,TGCGCCAGCAGCTTGGGAAACGAGCAGTACTTC,CASSLGNEQYF
TRBV5-1,.,few,TRBJ2-3,TGCGCCAGCAGCTTGGAGGCCCCAGATACGCAGTATTTT,CASSLEAPDTQYF
TRBV12-1,.,once,TRBJ1-2,TGTGCCAGCAGCTTTACCCCCTATGGCTACACCTTC,CASSFTPYGYTF
TRBV10-1,.,.,TRBJ1-1,TGCGCCAGCAGTGAGTCAGGCCAGGGGCCGGGCGCTTTCTTT,CASSESGQGPGAFF
TRBV7-9,.,.,TRBJ2-7,TGTGCCAGCAGCTTAGGGGGGATGGGCCACGAGCAGTACTTC,CASSLGGMGHEQYF
TRBV9,TRBD1,few,TRBJ2-7,TGTGCCAGCAGCGTAGGGGGACAGGGGACCTACGAGCAGTACTTC,CASSVGGQGTYEQYF
TRBV5-4,.,once,TRBJ2-3,TGTGCCAGCAGCTTGAACTTAGATACGCAGTATTTT,CASSLNLDTQYF
TRBV9,.,once,TRBJ1-3,TGTGCCAGCAGCGTAGGGTCTAAAGTAATAGGAAACACCATATATTTT,CASSVGSKVIGNTIYF
TRBV5-1,TRBD1,.,TRBJ1-2,TGCGCCAGCAGCTTGGTGGCGGCGGGACAGAACTATGGCTACACCTTC,CASSLVAAGQNYGYTF
TRBV6-5,.,.,TRBJ1-1,TGTGCCAGCAGTTACGGCGGGGAGGGCACTGAAGCTTTCTTT,CASSYGGEGTEAFF
TRBV5-8,.,once,TRBJ2-7,TGTGCCAGCAGCTTGCCCGGGAACCCCTACGAGCAGTACTTC,CASSLPGNPYEQYF
TRBV7-2,.,.,TRBJ2-5,TGTGCCAGCAGCTCGGGACGGCCCGGGACCCAGTACTTC,CASSSGRPGTQYF
TRBV2,.,.,TRBJ1-4,TGTGCCAGCAGGCTCAGGGGTGTAGGAGAAAAACTGTTTTTT,CASRLRGVGEKLFF
TRBV29-1,.,.,TRBJ2-1,TGCAGCGTTGGACCCCCGGAAACCTACAATGAGCAGTTCTTC,CSVGPPETYNEQFF
TRBV27,TRBD1,.,TRBJ1-4,TGTGCCAGCACCCCGAGGGGACAGAATGAAAAACTGTTTTTT,CASTPRGQNEKLFF
TRBV15,.,.,TRBJ2-5,TGTGCCACCAGCAGAGCCGTGATGGGGGGTAAGACCCAGTACTTC,CATSRAVMGGKTQYF
TRBV6-1,TRBD2,.,TRBJ2-1,TGTGCCAGCAGGGCTAGCGGGCCTTACAATGAGCAGTTCTTC,CASRASGPYNEQFF
TRBV9,.,.,TRBJ2-7,TGTGCCAGCAGCGTCAGAAGCGGAAGCTCCTACGAGCAGTACTTC,CASSVRSGSSYEQYF